The clone carrying this T cell receptor (beta chain) showed up just a few times. These data are taken from a study of blood T cell repertoires in COVID-19. Clones were read by immunoSEQ multiplex PCR, and TCRdb kept only the in-frame ones, dropping some. Of some 200,000 clones listed, approximately 80% are singletons. The sequencing input was peripheral blood. The TCR comes from a middle-aged woman who had recovered from COVID-19.

The CDR3 DNA reads TGTGCCAGCAGCTTGGCCGGGGGTCAGCCCCAGCATTTT. Translating gives CASSLAGGQPQHF. The chain carries TRBV5-4 and TRBJ1-5; D might be TRBD1 (5 bases). The germline V and J ends were trimmed by 0 bases and 6 bases, with 7 bases remaining between them. CDR1 and CDR2 (germline): SGHNT, YYREEE (reference sequence). The CDR3 length is 13 residues.